What follows are 3 T cell receptor beta chains derived from one specimen sequenced in a study of T cells in tuberculosis. This table comes from immunoSEQ multiplex PCR, and its TCRdb copy is limited to in-frame clones, with some not included. The sample yields roughly 44,000 clones, 90% to 95% seen once. Material for sequencing was PBMCs. Every receptor here comes from a donor between 10 and 35 years old with latent tuberculosis or without tuberculosis infection.

This clone was counted once. The DNA of the CDR3 is TGCGCCAGCAGCCAAGAGGCGGGACCGGTTAATGAAAAACTGTTTTTT. Protein sequence: CASSQEAGPVNEKLFF. The chain uses TRBV4-1 and TRBJ1-4, with D possibly matching TRBD1 (5 bases). The CDR3 spans 16 residues. CDR1 is MGHRA and CDR2 is YSYEKL in the germline V gene. Trimming removed 0 bases from V and 4 bases from J, with 12 bases in between.

The chain links TRBV6-1 to TRBJ2-3, with D possibly being TRBD2 (5 bases). The germline V gene encodes CDR1 MNHNS and CDR2 SASEGT. CDR3 length: 15 residues. Trimming took off 3 bases at V and 2 bases at J, with 12 bases between the two ends. As DNA, the CDR3 is TGTGCCAGCAGTGAGGACGGGGTTTCCACAGATACGCAGTATTTT. This translates into CASSEDGVSTDTQYF.

The J gene is TRBJ1-1, the V gene TRBV5-4; no firm D call. The V and J ends lost 1 base and 2 bases respectively, with 6 bases between them. Germline assignment: CDR1 SGHNT and CDR2 YYREEE (reference sequence). The CDR3 contains 13 residues. The chain's CDR3 is CASSLLENTEAFF. As DNA, the CDR3 is TGTGCCAGCAGCTTGCTAGAAAACACTGAAGCTTTCTTT.